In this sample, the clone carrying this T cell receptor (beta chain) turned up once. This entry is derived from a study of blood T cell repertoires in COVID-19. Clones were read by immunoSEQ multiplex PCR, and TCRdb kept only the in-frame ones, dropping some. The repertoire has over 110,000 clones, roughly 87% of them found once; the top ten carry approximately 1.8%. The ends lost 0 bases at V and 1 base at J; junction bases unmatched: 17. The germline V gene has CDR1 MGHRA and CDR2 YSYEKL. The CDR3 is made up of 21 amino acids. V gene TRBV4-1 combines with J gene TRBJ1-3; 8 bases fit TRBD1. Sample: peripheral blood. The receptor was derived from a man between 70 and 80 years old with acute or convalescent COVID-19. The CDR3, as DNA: TGCGCCAGCAGCCAAGATAATCCCCGGGACAGGATTGGCTCTTCTGGAAACACCATATATTTT. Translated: CASSQDNPRDRIGSSGNTIYF.